What follows are 6 T cell receptor beta chains derived from one specimen sequenced in a study of graft-versus-host responses after intestinal transplantation. Assay: immunoSEQ multiplex PCR; the TCRdb copy retains only in-frame clones and omits some. The sample lists over 80,000 clones, 90% to 95% occurring once. Their recognized antigens are unknown. The specimen comprised unstimulated CD4+ T cells sorted from spleen or lymph node cells, sampled before transplant. These receptors all stem from a human donor who was the organ donor for an intestinal transplant.

The V call is TRBV7-2, the J call TRBJ1-6; 9 nucleotides match TRBD1. The V gene end was trimmed by 5 bases and the J gene end by 14 bases; junction bases not matched to a gene: 13. Germline assignment: CDR1 SGHTA and CDR2 FQGNSA. The CDR3 contains 15 residues. CDR3 sequence: CASSPPGTGYLALHF. Here the CDR3 DNA reads TGTGCCAGCAGCCCCCCCGGGACAGGGTATTTGGCCCTCCACTTT.

J is TRBJ1-5 and V is TRBV11-2; 9 bases are shared with TRBD1. The ends lost 5 bases at V and 0 bases at J; junction bases unmatched: 5. CDR1 is SGHAT, CDR2 FQNNGV, per germline. CDR3 size: 16 residues. In nucleotides, the CDR3 is TGTGCCAGCAGCCTGACAGGGGGAAATAGCAATCAGCCCCAGCATTTT. Translation gives CASSLTGGNSNQPQHF.

The DNA for the CDR3 is TGTGCCAGCAGCACCGACAGGGGCAATTCACCCCTCCACTTT. The encoded protein is CASSTDRGNSPLHF. This chain links TRBV13 with TRBJ1-6, with 8 positions matching TRBD1. Germline V gives CDR1 PRHDT, CDR2 FYEKMQ (reference sequence). Trimming at V came to 5 bases and at J to 7 bases, leaving 4 bases not matched to a gene. This CDR3 region has 14 residues.

The rearrangement joins TRBV6-6 to TRBJ1-3; 7 nucleotides align to TRBD1. CDR1 and CDR2 (germline): MNHNY, SVGAGI (reference sequence). This CDR3 contains 16 residues. The ends lost 6 bases at V and 1 base at J; junction bases unmatched: 9. The CDR3 sequence: CASSSTTGKSGNTIYF. CDR3 sequence (DNA): TGTGCCAGCAGCAGTACGACAGGGAAGTCTGGAAACACCATATATTTT.

This clone was found once. This sequence joins TRBV7-8 and TRBJ1-3; D is possibly TRBD1 (5 bases). The length of the CDR3 is 15 residues. V gave up 1 base and J gave up 4 bases, with 11 bases separating them. Germline V CDR1 and CDR2: SGHVS, FQNEAQ. CDR3 DNA: TGTGCCAGCAGCTTAGTTCCAGGGAAAGGAAACACCATATATTTT. It is translated as CASSLVPGKGNTIYF.

The chain uses TRBV11-2 and TRBJ1-3; TRBD1 is a possible D gene (5 bases). The CDR3 covers 17 residues. The V end lost 1 base, the J end lost 0 bases, and 13 bases lay between the germline ends. Germline V gene sequence: CDR1 SGHAT, CDR2 FQNNGV. The CDR3 reads CASSLVGGPSSGNTIYF. CDR3 coding DNA: TGTGCCAGCAGCTTAGTGGGGGGACCGAGCTCTGGAAACACCATATATTTT.